Here is one TCR beta chain with its context. Some clones are missing from TCRdb's copy, which holds only in-frame ones; the method was immunoSEQ multiplex PCR. The repertoire consists of roughly 120,000 clones, with approximately 90% occurring once and the leading ten covering less than 3%. The sample originates from a study of control samples from healthy donors and cancer patients. The CDR3 contains 16 residues. The germline V gene has CDR1 MNHEY and CDR2 SVGEGT. V lost 6 bases to trimming and J lost 1 base, with 16 bases between them. The origin of this receptor is a woman in her 70s in good health. The chain links TRBV6-2 or TRBV6-3 to TRBJ2-1, with D perhaps matching TRBD1 or TRBD2 (7 bases each). The sample consisted of blood. In DNA form, the CDR3 reads TGTGCCAGCAGCCCGAGGGGGCGGGGGTCCTACAATGAGCAGTTCTTC. Translation gives CASSPRGRGSYNEQFF.